The rows below give T cell receptor beta chains drawn from one sample of a study of shared clonotypes between healthy human individuals. The protocol was immunoSEQ multiplex PCR, while the TCRdb copy is restricted to in-frame clones and leaves out a portion. The sample lists about a million clones, 60% to 80% occurring once. Material for sequencing was memory CD4+ T cells sorted from blood. Source of these receptors: a man aged 18-30 years in good health. Each CDR3 is given with its conserved first and last residue. The D gene is left open where the match is weak. Clone size is stated in some rows and not others, as once, few, many or a class when expanded.

d_gene: TRBD2; v_gene: TRBV6-1; abundance: many; j_gene: TRBJ2-1; len: 13; CDR3aa: CATEAARGDEQFF; CDR3nt: TGTGCCACCGAAGCAGCCCGGGGGGATGAGCAGTTCTTC
d_gene: -; v_gene: TRBV28; abundance: -; j_gene: TRBJ2-3; len: 13; CDR3aa: CASSMDATDTQYF; CDR3nt: TGTGCCAGCAGTATGGACGCCACAGATACGCAGTATTTT
d_gene: TRBD2; v_gene: TRBV7-2; abundance: -; j_gene: TRBJ2-1; len: 15; CDR3aa: CASSRETSGSFEQFF; CDR3nt: TGTGCCAGCAGCCGCGAGACTAGCGGGAGTTTTGAGCAGTTCTTC
d_gene: TRBD1; v_gene: TRBV5-1; abundance: -; j_gene: TRBJ2-1; len: 15; CDR3aa: CASSSGQGNNNEQFF; CDR3nt: TGCGCCAGCAGCTCTGGACAGGGGAACAACAATGAGCAGTTCTTC
d_gene: -; v_gene: TRBV27; abundance: once; j_gene: TRBJ1-3; len: 15; CDR3aa: CASSLRALSGNTIYF; CDR3nt: TGTGCCAGCAGTTTAAGGGCCCTCTCTGGAAACACCATATATTTT
d_gene: -; v_gene: TRBV21-1; abundance: -; j_gene: TRBJ2-3; len: 12; CDR3aa: CASIRGRNTQYF; CDR3nt: TGTGCCAGCATCCGCGGGAGAAATACGCAGTATTTT
d_gene: -; v_gene: TRBV6-1; abundance: -; j_gene: TRBJ2-1; len: 11; CDR3aa: CASSEGVVQFF; CDR3nt: TGTGCCAGCAGTGAAGGGGTGGTGCAGTTCTTC
d_gene: -; v_gene: TRBV6-6; abundance: -; j_gene: TRBJ2-3; len: 15; CDR3aa: CASRTGEGATDTQYF; CDR3nt: TGTGCCAGCAGGACGGGGGAGGGGGCCACAGATACGCAGTATTTT
d_gene: -; v_gene: TRBV5-1; abundance: once; j_gene: TRBJ2-7; len: 14; CDR3aa: CASSLIDPAYEQYF; CDR3nt: TGCGCCAGCAGCTTGATTGACCCGGCCTACGAGCAGTACTTC
d_gene: TRBD1; v_gene: TRBV29-1; abundance: few; j_gene: TRBJ2-7; len: 14; CDR3aa: CSVYGTGNLYEQYF; CDR3nt: TGCAGCGTCTATGGGACAGGGAATCTTTACGAGCAGTACTTC
d_gene: TRBD1; v_gene: TRBV30; abundance: few; j_gene: TRBJ1-5; len: 15; CDR3aa: CAWRQTGGSGQPQHF; CDR3nt: TGTGCCTGGAGACAGACAGGGGGAAGCGGTCAGCCCCAGCATTTT
d_gene: -; v_gene: TRBV14; abundance: many; j_gene: TRBJ1-2; len: 12; CDR3aa: CASLQINYGYTF; CDR3nt: TGTGCCAGCTTACAGATTAACTATGGCTACACCTTC
d_gene: -; v_gene: TRBV5-6; abundance: -; j_gene: TRBJ1-6; len: 14; CDR3aa: CASSLVKENSPLHF; CDR3nt: TGTGCCAGCAGCCTAGTAAAAGAGAATTCACCCCTCCACTTT
d_gene: TRBD1; v_gene: TRBV7-8; abundance: -; j_gene: TRBJ2-2; len: 15; CDR3aa: CASSAPGTGPGELFF; CDR3nt: TGTGCCAGCAGCGCCCCCGGGACAGGGCCCGGGGAGCTGTTTTTT
d_gene: -; v_gene: TRBV6-9; abundance: once; j_gene: TRBJ1-1; len: 12; CDR3aa: CASSLRGTEAFF; CDR3nt: TGTGCCAGCAGCCTCAGGGGTACTGAAGCTTTCTTT
d_gene: -; v_gene: TRBV4-3; abundance: -; j_gene: TRBJ2-2; len: 14; CDR3aa: CASSQDQRTGELFF; CDR3nt: TGCGCCAGCAGCCAAGACCAGCGGACCGGGGAGCTGTTTTTT
d_gene: -; v_gene: TRBV4-1; abundance: -; j_gene: TRBJ2-3; len: 14; CDR3aa: CASTETGNTDTQYF; CDR3nt: TGCGCCAGCACCGAAACCGGGAACACAGATACGCAGTATTTT
d_gene: -; v_gene: TRBV11-3; abundance: -; j_gene: TRBJ2-1; len: 14; CDR3aa: CASSSLVLYDEQFF; CDR3nt: TGTGCCAGCAGCTCCCTTGTCTTGTACGATGAGCAGTTCTTC
d_gene: TRBD2; v_gene: TRBV2; abundance: -; j_gene: TRBJ2-2; len: 15; CDR3aa: CASMGKRGGTGELFF; CDR3nt: TGTGCCAGCATGGGGAAGCGGGGCGGTACCGGGGAGCTGTTTTTT
d_gene: -; v_gene: TRBV7-2; abundance: -; j_gene: TRBJ2-4; len: 17; CDR3aa: CASSLDLGLVAKNIQYF; CDR3nt: TGTGCCAGCAGCTTAGACTTGGGGTTGGTAGCCAAAAACATTCAGTACTTC
d_gene: -; v_gene: TRBV7-9; abundance: -; j_gene: TRBJ2-7; len: 16; CDR3aa: CASSLVTTGLSYEQYF; CDR3nt: TGTGCCAGCAGCTTAGTTACGACGGGCCTCTCCTACGAGCAGTACTTC
d_gene: TRBD2; v_gene: TRBV27; abundance: -; j_gene: TRBJ2-7; len: 15; CDR3aa: CASSLTSGSPYEQYF; CDR3nt: TGTGCCAGCAGTCTAACTAGCGGGTCCCCCTACGAGCAGTACTTC
d_gene: -; v_gene: TRBV28; abundance: -; j_gene: TRBJ2-7; len: 13; CDR3aa: CASSLWKDTEQYF; CDR3nt: TGTGCCAGCAGTTTATGGAAGGACACCGAGCAGTACTTC
d_gene: -; v_gene: TRBV5-1; abundance: -; j_gene: TRBJ2-7; len: 13; CDR3aa: CASSFGGAYEQYF; CDR3nt: TGCGCCAGCAGCTTCGGGGGAGCCTACGAGCAGTACTTC
d_gene: -; v_gene: TRBV6-1; abundance: -; j_gene: TRBJ1-1; len: 15; CDR3aa: CASSEAKGGLTEAFF; CDR3nt: TGTGCCAGCAGTGAAGCCAAAGGGGGGCTCACTGAAGCTTTCTTT
d_gene: TRBD1; v_gene: TRBV11-2; abundance: -; j_gene: TRBJ2-5; len: 16; CDR3aa: CASSFTGGYLQETQYF; CDR3nt: TGTGCCAGCAGCTTCACAGGGGGATACCTCCAAGAGACCCAGTACTTC
d_gene: -; v_gene: TRBV7-3; abundance: once; j_gene: TRBJ1-1; len: 15; CDR3aa: CASSRYGRVNTEAFF; CDR3nt: TGTGCCAGCAGCCGATACGGGCGGGTGAACACTGAAGCTTTCTTT
d_gene: -; v_gene: TRBV5-5; abundance: -; j_gene: TRBJ1-1; len: 15; CDR3aa: CASRSGQISGTEAFF; CDR3nt: TGTGCCAGCAGATCTGGACAGATTTCGGGCACTGAAGCTTTCTTT
d_gene: -; v_gene: TRBV29-1; abundance: -; j_gene: TRBJ1-1; len: 13; CDR3aa: CSVDDGANTEAFF; CDR3nt: TGCAGCGTTGATGACGGGGCGAACACTGAAGCTTTCTTT
d_gene: TRBD1; v_gene: TRBV7-2; abundance: -; j_gene: TRBJ2-1; len: 14; CDR3aa: CASQRDRSYNEQFF; CDR3nt: TGTGCCAGCCAACGGGACAGGAGCTACAATGAGCAGTTCTTC